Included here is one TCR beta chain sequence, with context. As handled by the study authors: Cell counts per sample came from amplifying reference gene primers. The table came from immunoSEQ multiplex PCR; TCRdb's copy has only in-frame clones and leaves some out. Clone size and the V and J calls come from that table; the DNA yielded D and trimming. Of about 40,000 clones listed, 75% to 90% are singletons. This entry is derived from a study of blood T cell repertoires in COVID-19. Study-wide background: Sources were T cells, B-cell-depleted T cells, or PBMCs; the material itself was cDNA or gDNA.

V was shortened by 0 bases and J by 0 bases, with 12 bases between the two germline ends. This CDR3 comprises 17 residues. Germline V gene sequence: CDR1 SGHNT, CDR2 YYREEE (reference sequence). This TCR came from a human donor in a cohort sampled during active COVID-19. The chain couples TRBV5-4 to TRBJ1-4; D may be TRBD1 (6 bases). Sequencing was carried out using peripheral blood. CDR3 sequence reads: CASSLGPDRPTNEKLFF. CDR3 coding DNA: TGTGCCAGCAGCTTGGGTCCCGACAGGCCAACTAATGAAAAACTGTTTTTT.